This is a list of T cell receptor beta chains from one sample in a study of blood T cell repertoires in COVID-19. Method: immunoSEQ multiplex PCR; TCRdb's copy keeps in-frame clones and lacks some. The sample includes 130,000 to 150,000 clones, 85% to 90% of them seen just once. Sequencing used peripheral blood. Source of these receptors: a man aged 50-59 years who had recovered from COVID-19. Both conserved end residues are part of each CDR3. Each record gives: J gene, D gene, clone size, V gene, CDR3 protein, CDR3 DNA. A D gene is named only where the DNA matches it firmly. Clone size, where shown, is once, few, many, or a class for clones that have expanded.

j_gene: TRBJ2-7; d_gene: TRBD1; abundance: .; v_gene: TRBV5-6; CDR3aa: CASSPGTGSTREQYF; CDR3nt: TGTGCCAGCAGCCCCGGGACAGGGAGTACGCGCGAGCAGTACTTC
j_gene: TRBJ1-5; d_gene: .; abundance: .; v_gene: TRBV6-5; CDR3aa: CASVRGAGSNQPQHF; CDR3nt: TGTGCCAGCGTACGGGGGGCCGGGAGCAATCAGCCCCAGCATTTT
j_gene: TRBJ2-7; d_gene: TRBD1; abundance: .; v_gene: TRBV5-1; CDR3aa: CASTGQVTYEQYF; CDR3nt: TGCGCCAGCACGGGACAGGTCACCTACGAGCAGTACTTC
j_gene: TRBJ1-5; d_gene: .; abundance: few; v_gene: TRBV19; CDR3aa: CASSIIGRQPQHF; CDR3nt: TGTGCCAGTAGTATTATAGGGAGGCAGCCCCAGCATTTT
j_gene: TRBJ2-7; d_gene: .; abundance: .; v_gene: TRBV27; CDR3aa: CASSPGRRQVDEQYF; CDR3nt: TGTGCCAGCAGCCCCGGGCGTCGACAGGTGGACGAGCAGTACTTC
j_gene: TRBJ2-7; d_gene: .; abundance: .; v_gene: TRBV6-5; CDR3aa: CATGTGSSYEQYF; CDR3nt: TGTGCCACCGGGACTGGGAGCTCCTACGAGCAGTACTTC
j_gene: TRBJ1-1; d_gene: .; abundance: .; v_gene: TRBV5-4; CDR3aa: CASSLDHRVEAFF; CDR3nt: TGTGCCAGCAGCTTGGACCACAGGGTGGAAGCTTTCTTT
j_gene: TRBJ1-1; d_gene: .; abundance: once; v_gene: TRBV19; CDR3aa: CASSPGSRLGGTEAFF; CDR3nt: TGTGCCAGTAGTCCCGGGTCCCGTCTGGGGGGCACTGAAGCTTTCTTT
j_gene: TRBJ2-1; d_gene: .; abundance: .; v_gene: TRBV5-1; CDR3aa: CASSLGVRNEQFF; CDR3nt: TGCGCCAGCAGCTTGGGAGTTCGGAATGAGCAGTTCTTC
j_gene: TRBJ1-5; d_gene: .; abundance: .; v_gene: TRBV24-1; CDR3aa: CATSDTGYNQPQHF; CDR3nt: TGTGCCACCAGTGACACAGGGTACAATCAGCCCCAGCATTTT
j_gene: TRBJ2-7; d_gene: .; abundance: .; v_gene: TRBV21-1; CDR3aa: CASSEAGLAGSEQYF; CDR3nt: TGTGCCAGCAGTGAGGCGGGACTAGCGGGTTCCGAGCAGTACTTC
j_gene: TRBJ2-3; d_gene: TRBD2; abundance: .; v_gene: TRBV5-4; CDR3aa: CASSPSGGSTDTQYF; CDR3nt: TGTGCCAGCAGCCCAAGCGGGGGGAGCACAGATACGCAGTATTTT
j_gene: TRBJ1-6; d_gene: .; abundance: .; v_gene: TRBV9; CDR3aa: CASSVGPETHLDLHF; CDR3nt: TGTGCCAGCAGCGTAGGTCCCGAGACACATTTGGACCTCCACTTT
j_gene: TRBJ1-2; d_gene: .; abundance: .; v_gene: TRBV7-8; CDR3aa: CASSLASGLSSSYTF; CDR3nt: TGTGCCAGCAGCTTAGCCTCTGGACTGAGTTCAAGCTACACCTTC
j_gene: TRBJ2-2; d_gene: .; abundance: .; v_gene: TRBV9; CDR3aa: CASSGLVDTGELFF; CDR3nt: TGTGCCAGCAGCGGGCTAGTGGACACCGGGGAGCTGTTTTTT
j_gene: TRBJ1-1; d_gene: TRBD1; abundance: .; v_gene: TRBV6-5; CDR3aa: CASSSPGGMNTEAFF; CDR3nt: TGTGCCAGCAGTTCCCCAGGGGGAATGAACACTGAAGCTTTCTTT
j_gene: TRBJ1-2; d_gene: .; abundance: .; v_gene: TRBV4-1; CDR3aa: CASSQAGGQGYGYTF; CDR3nt: TGCGCCAGCAGCCAGGCAGGCGGTCAGGGCTATGGCTACACCTTC
j_gene: TRBJ1-2; d_gene: .; abundance: .; v_gene: TRBV25-1; CDR3aa: CASRDTADYGYTF; CDR3nt: TGTGCCAGCCGGGACACAGCCGACTATGGCTACACCTTC
j_gene: TRBJ1-4; d_gene: .; abundance: .; v_gene: TRBV7-9; CDR3aa: CASSPPDRPNEKLFF; CDR3nt: TGTGCCAGCAGCCCACCCGACAGACCTAATGAAAAACTGTTTTTT
j_gene: TRBJ1-5; d_gene: .; abundance: .; v_gene: TRBV6-2/TRBV6-3; CDR3aa: CASSRGGEVSNQPQHF; CDR3nt: TGTGCCAGCAGCAGGGGTGGAGAGGTTAGCAATCAGCCCCAGCATTTT
j_gene: TRBJ2-5; d_gene: .; abundance: .; v_gene: TRBV6-5; CDR3aa: CASSERGFGTQYF; CDR3nt: TGTGCCAGCTCCGAACGGGGGTTCGGGACCCAGTACTTC
j_gene: TRBJ2-1; d_gene: TRBD2; abundance: few; v_gene: TRBV29-1; CDR3aa: CSVDGTSGKYYNEQFF; CDR3nt: TGCAGCGTGGACGGGACTAGCGGGAAATACTACAATGAGCAGTTCTTC
j_gene: TRBJ2-7; d_gene: TRBD2; abundance: .; v_gene: TRBV18; CDR3aa: CASSPQGLAGGRSYEQYF; CDR3nt: TGTGCCAGCTCACCACAGGGACTAGCGGGGGGTCGTTCCTACGAGCAGTACTTC
j_gene: TRBJ1-1; d_gene: TRBD1; abundance: .; v_gene: TRBV18; CDR3aa: CASSPRQTGLKDEAFF; CDR3nt: TGTGCCAGCTCACCACGACAGACAGGGTTGAAGGATGAAGCTTTCTTT
j_gene: TRBJ1-1; d_gene: .; abundance: .; v_gene: TRBV10-3; CDR3aa: CAILQGMNTEAFF; CDR3nt: TGTGCCATCCTACAGGGAATGAACACTGAAGCTTTCTTT
j_gene: TRBJ2-1; d_gene: .; abundance: few; v_gene: TRBV30; CDR3aa: CAWSVRTVYNEQFF; CDR3nt: TGTGCCTGGAGTGTAAGGACAGTGTACAATGAGCAGTTCTTC
j_gene: TRBJ2-4; d_gene: TRBD1; abundance: .; v_gene: TRBV5-1; CDR3aa: CASSLWGQATAKNIQYF; CDR3nt: TGCGCCAGCAGCTTGTGGGGACAGGCGACAGCCAAAAACATTCAGTACTTC
j_gene: TRBJ2-7; d_gene: TRBD1; abundance: .; v_gene: TRBV5-6; CDR3aa: CASSRRGTGNHEQYF; CDR3nt: TGTGCCAGCAGCCGACGAGGGACAGGGAACCACGAGCAGTACTTC
j_gene: TRBJ1-4; d_gene: .; abundance: .; v_gene: TRBV7-9; CDR3aa: CASSLAGSGEKLFF; CDR3nt: TGTGCCAGCAGCTTAGCGGGGAGTGGGGAAAAACTGTTTTTT
j_gene: TRBJ2-7; d_gene: .; abundance: .; v_gene: TRBV5-1; CDR3aa: CASSSLDEQYF; CDR3nt: TGCGCCAGCAGCTCCCTCGACGAGCAGTACTTC
j_gene: TRBJ1-1; d_gene: .; abundance: few; v_gene: TRBV7-2; CDR3aa: CASSLVGRGGTEAFF; CDR3nt: TGTGCCAGCAGCTTAGTCGGACGAGGGGGCACTGAAGCTTTCTTT
j_gene: TRBJ1-3; d_gene: .; abundance: many; v_gene: TRBV18; CDR3aa: CASSPNSNSGNTIYF; CDR3nt: TGTGCCAGCTCACCAAACAGCAACTCTGGAAACACCATATATTTT
j_gene: TRBJ1-6; d_gene: TRBD1; abundance: .; v_gene: TRBV24-1; CDR3aa: CATSGGYRGNSPLHF; CDR3nt: TGTGCCACCAGTGGCGGCTACAGGGGTAATTCACCCCTCCACTTT
j_gene: TRBJ1-1; d_gene: .; abundance: .; v_gene: TRBV5-1; CDR3aa: CASSQEWRWGNTEAFF; CDR3nt: TGCGCCAGCAGCCAGGAGTGGAGGTGGGGTAACACTGAAGCTTTCTTT
j_gene: TRBJ1-4; d_gene: .; abundance: .; v_gene: TRBV10-3; CDR3aa: CAISESDISGEKLFF; CDR3nt: TGTGCCATCAGTGAGTCGGACATAAGCGGGGAAAAACTGTTTTTT